This T cell receptor beta chain originates from a study of tumor-infiltrating lymphocytes in primary liver carcinoma. Study at large: The study included patients who were men and women aged 30 to 69 years. Sequenced samples came back with roughly 3.5 to 8 million productive TCRbeta reads, and the counts looked alike across tissue types. Notes on the study in general: Lower overlap was observed for tumor-adjacent and tumor-blood pairs relative to tumor region pairs. Each sample was bulk and unsorted; consequently, CD4+ and CD8+ repertoires were not compared.

The study extracted blood RNA from unsorted whole blood and also extracted germline DNA. The germline CDR1 and CDR2 sequences are GTSNPN and SVGIG (reference sequence). V shed 2 bases, J shed 7 bases, and the junction held 7 bases outside the gene matches. There are 15 residues in the CDR3. This clonotype was counted between two and nine times. Its antigen is as yet unknown. Synthesis of TCR beta cDNA was carried out from approximately 0.55 ug total RNA with a constant-region primer. Three nested multiplex PCR rounds, a slightly modified ARM-PCR method, built the TCR beta libraries. With TRBV1-TRBV30 forward primers and a C-beta reverse primer, the first two PCR rounds were run for roughly 9 cycles each. Using its own MiXCR run on the multiplex PCR reads, TCRdb lists one record per CDR3 protein. The table shows just over 300,000 distinct CDR3 sequences, with about 50% occurring only once.

The TCR comes from a woman aged 25 to 39 with primary liver carcinoma and hepatitis B virus infection. The sequenced material came from peripheral blood. This rearrangement joins TRBV30 to TRBJ1-6, with 8 bases lining up with TRBD1. The CDR3 region has the DNA TGTGCCTGGAGTTACCGGGACAGGAAGAATTCACCCCTCCACTTT. Amino acids: CAWSYRDRKNSPLHF.